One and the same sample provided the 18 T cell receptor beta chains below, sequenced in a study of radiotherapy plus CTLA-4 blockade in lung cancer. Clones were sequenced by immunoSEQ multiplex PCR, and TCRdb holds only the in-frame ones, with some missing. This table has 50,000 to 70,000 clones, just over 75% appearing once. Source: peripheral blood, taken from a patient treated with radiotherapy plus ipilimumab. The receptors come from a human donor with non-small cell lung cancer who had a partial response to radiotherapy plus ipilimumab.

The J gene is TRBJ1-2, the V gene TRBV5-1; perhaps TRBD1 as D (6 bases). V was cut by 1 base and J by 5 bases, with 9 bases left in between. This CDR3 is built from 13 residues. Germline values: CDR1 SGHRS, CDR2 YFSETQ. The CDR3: CASSLIQGYGYTF. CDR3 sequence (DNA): TGCGCCAGCAGCTTGATACAGGGATATGGCTACACCTTC.

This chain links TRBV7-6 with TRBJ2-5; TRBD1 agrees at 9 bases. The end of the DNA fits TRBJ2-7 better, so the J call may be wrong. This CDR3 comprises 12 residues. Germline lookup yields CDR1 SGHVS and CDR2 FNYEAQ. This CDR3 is CASSGTGHEQYF. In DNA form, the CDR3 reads TGTGCCAGCAGCGGGACAGGGCACGAGCAGTACTTC.

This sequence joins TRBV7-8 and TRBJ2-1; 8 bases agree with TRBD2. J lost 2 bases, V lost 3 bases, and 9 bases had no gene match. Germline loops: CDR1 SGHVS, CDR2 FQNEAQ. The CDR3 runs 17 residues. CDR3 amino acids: CASSFMGRAGAYNEQFF. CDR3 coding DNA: TGTGCCAGCAGCTTTATGGGGCGAGCGGGGGCCTACAATGAGCAGTTCTTC. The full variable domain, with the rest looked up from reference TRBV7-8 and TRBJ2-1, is GAGVSQSPRYKVAKRGQDVALRCDPISGHVSLFWYQQALGQGPEFLTYFQNEAQLDKSGLPSDRFFAERPEGSVSTLKIQRTQQEDSAVYLCASSFMGRAGAYNEQFFGPGTRLTVL.

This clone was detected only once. The CDR3, as DNA: TGTGCCAGTAGTTTCAGGGGGACGGCCTACGAGCAGTACTTC. It translates to CASSFRGTAYEQYF. This chain connects TRBV19 to TRBJ2-7; TRBD1 matches at 7 bases. The length of the CDR3 is 14 residues. Germline V CDR1 and CDR2: LNHDA, SQIVND (reference sequence). The V segment lost 5 bases and the J segment 2 bases; nucleotides outside the gene matches: 6.

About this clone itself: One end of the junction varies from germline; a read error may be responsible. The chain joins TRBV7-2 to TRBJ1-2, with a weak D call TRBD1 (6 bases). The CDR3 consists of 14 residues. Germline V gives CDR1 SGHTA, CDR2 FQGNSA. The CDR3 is CASSLPTGYYGYTF. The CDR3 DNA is TGTGCTAGCAGCTTACCTACAGGGTACTATGGCTACACCTTC. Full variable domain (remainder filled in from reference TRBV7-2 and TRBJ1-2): GAGVSQSPSNKVTEKGKDVELRCDPISGHTALYWYRQSLGQGLEFLIYFQGNSAPDKSGLPSDRFSAERTGGSVSTLTIQRTQQEDSAVYLCASSLPTGYYGYTFGSGTRLTVV.

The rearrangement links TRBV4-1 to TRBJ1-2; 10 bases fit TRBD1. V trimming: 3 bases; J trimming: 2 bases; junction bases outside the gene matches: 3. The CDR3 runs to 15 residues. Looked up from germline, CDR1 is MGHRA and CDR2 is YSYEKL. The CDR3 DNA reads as TGCGCCAGCAGCCAGCCGGGACAGGGGAACTATGGCTACACCTTC. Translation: CASSQPGQGNYGYTF.

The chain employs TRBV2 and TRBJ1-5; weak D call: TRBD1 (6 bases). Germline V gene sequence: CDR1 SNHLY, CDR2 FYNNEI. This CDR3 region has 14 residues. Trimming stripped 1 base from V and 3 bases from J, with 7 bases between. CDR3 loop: CASSEGGLNQPQHF. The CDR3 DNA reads TGTGCCAGCAGTGAAGGGGGGCTCAATCAGCCCCAGCATTTT.

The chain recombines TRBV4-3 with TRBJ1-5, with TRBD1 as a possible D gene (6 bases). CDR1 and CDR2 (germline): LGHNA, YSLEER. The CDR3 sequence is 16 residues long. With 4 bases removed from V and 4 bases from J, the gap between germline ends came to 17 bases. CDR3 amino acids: CASSPTLGQSNQPQHF. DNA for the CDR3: TGCGCCAGCAGCCCCACGCTTGGACAGAGTAATCAGCCCCAGCATTTT.

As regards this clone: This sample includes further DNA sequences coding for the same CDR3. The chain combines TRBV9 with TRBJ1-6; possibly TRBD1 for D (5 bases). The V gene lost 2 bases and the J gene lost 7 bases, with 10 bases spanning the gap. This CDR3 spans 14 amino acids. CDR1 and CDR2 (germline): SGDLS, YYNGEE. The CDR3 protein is CASSVRGLNSPLHF. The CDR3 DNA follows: TGTGCCAGCAGCGTCCGGGGGTTAAATTCACCCCTCCACTTT. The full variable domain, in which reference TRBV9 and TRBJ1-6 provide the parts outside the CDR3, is DSGVTQTPKHLITATGQRVTLRCSPRSGDLSVYWYQQSLDQGLQFLIQYYNGEERAKGNILERFSAQQFPDLHSELNLSSLELGDSALYFCASSVRGLNSPLHFGNGTRLTVT.

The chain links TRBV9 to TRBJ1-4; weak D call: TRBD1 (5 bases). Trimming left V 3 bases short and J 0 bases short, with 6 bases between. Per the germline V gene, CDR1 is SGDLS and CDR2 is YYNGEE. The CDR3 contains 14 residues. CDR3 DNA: TGTGCCAGCAGCGGACAGACAACTAATGAAAAACTGTTTTTT. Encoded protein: CASSGQTTNEKLFF.

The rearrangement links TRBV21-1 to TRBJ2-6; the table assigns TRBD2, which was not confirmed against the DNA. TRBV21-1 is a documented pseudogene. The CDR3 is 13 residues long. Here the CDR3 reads CAVDRDGGNVLTF. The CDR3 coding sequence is TGTGCCGTAGACCGGGACGGGGGCAACGTCCTGACTTTC.

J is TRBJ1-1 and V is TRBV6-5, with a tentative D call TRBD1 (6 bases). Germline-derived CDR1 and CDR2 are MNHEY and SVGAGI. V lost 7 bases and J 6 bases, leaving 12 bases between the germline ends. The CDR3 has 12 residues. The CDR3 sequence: CASIADRPEAFF. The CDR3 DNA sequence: TGTGCCAGCATCGCCGACAGGCCTGAAGCTTTCTTT.

The CDR3 protein is CASSLFGGSSGELFF. DNA for the CDR3: TGTGCCAGCAGTTTATTCGGGGGTTCGAGCGGGGAGCTGTTTTTT. The V and J genes are TRBV28 and TRBJ2-2; possibly TRBD2 for D (6 bases). V lost 1 base to trimming and J lost 7 bases, with 13 bases between them. This CDR3 has 15 residues. Germline V gene data show CDR1 as MDHEN and CDR2 as SYDVKM.

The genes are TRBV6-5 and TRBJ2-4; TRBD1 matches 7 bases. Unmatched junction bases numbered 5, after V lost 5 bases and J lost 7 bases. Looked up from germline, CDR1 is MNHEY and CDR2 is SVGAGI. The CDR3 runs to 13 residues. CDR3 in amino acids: CASSRQGENIQYF. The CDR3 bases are TGTGCCAGCAGTCGACAGGGTGAGAACATTCAGTACTTC.

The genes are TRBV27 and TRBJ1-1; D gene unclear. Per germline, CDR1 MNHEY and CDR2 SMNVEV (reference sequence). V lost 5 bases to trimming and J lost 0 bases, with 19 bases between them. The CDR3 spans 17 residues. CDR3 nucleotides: TGTGCCAGCAGTCAGCGCTTTCGGAGTTTTGTGAACACTGAAGCTTTCTTT. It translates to CASSQRFRSFVNTEAFF.

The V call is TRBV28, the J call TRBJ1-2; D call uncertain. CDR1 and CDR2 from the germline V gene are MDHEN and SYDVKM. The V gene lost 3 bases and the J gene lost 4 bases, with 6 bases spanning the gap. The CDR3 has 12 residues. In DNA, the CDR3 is TGTGCCAGCAGTTTGGGAGGCTATGGCTACACCTTC. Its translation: CASSLGGYGYTF.

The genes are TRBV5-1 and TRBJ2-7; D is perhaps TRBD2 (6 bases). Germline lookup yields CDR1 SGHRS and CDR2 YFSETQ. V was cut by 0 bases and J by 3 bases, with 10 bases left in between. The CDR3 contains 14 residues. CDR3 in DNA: TGCGCCAGCAGCTTGGGGGGGGAGATCTACGAGCAGTACTTC. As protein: CASSLGGEIYEQYF. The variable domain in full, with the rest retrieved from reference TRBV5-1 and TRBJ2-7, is KAGVTQTPRYLIKTRGQQVTLSCSPISGHRSVSWYQQTPGQGLQFLFEYFSETQRNKGNFPGRFSGRQFSNSRSEMNVSTLELGDSALYLCASSLGGEIYEQYFGPGTRLTVT.

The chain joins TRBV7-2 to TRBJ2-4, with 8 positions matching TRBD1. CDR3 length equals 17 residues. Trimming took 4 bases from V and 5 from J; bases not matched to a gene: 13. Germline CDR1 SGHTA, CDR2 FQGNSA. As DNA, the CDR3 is TGTGCCAGCAGCTCGCAGATCAGGGGGCGAGTTGAAAACATTCAGTACTTC. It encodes CASSSQIRGRVENIQYF.